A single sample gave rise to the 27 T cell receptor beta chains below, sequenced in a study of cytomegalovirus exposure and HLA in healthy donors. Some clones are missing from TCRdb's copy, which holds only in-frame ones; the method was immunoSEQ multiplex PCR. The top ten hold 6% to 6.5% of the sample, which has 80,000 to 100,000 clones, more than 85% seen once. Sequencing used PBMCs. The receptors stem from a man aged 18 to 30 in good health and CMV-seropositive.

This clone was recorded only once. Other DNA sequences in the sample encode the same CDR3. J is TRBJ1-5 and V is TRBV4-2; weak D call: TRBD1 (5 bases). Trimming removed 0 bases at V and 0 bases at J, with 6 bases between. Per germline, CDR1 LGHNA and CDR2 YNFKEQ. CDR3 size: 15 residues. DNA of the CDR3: TGTGCCAGCAGCCAAGATAGGGGTAGCAATCAGCCCCAGCATTTT. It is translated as CASSQDRGSNQPQHF.

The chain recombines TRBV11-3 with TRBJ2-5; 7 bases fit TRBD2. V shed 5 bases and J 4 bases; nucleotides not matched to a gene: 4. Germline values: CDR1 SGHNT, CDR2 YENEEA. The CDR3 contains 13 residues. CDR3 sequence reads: CASSRTGGETQYF. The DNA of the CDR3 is TGTGCCAGCAGCCGGACGGGAGGAGAGACCCAGTACTTC.

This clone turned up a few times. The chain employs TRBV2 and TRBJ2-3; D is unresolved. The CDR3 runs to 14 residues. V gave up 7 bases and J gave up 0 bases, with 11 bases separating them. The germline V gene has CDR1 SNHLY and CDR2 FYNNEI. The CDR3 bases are TGTGCCAGCATTTTCTGGGCTAGCACAGATACGCAGTATTTT. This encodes CASIFWASTDTQYF.

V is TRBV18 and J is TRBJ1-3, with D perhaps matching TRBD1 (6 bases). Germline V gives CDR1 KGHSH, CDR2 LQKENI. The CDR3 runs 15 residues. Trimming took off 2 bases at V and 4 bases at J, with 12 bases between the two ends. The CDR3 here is CASSPIAGTGNTIYF. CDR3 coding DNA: TGTGCCAGCTCACCAATTGCAGGGACAGGAAACACCATATATTTT.

CDR3 DNA sequence: TGTGCCAGCAGCTCACAGGAGATTAGCGGGAGGTTGGGTGAGCAGTTCTTC. Its translation is CASSSQEISGRLGEQFF. J is TRBJ2-1 and V is TRBV11-3; 10 positions match TRBD2. The CDR3 has 17 residues. Per germline, CDR1 SGHNT and CDR2 YENEEA. V gave up 4 bases and J gave up 9 bases; unmatched junction bases: 15.

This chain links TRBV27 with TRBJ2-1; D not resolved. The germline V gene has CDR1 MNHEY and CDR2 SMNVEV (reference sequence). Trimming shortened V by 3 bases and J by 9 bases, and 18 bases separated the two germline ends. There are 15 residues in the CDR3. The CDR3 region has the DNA TGTGCCAGCAGTTTGGATAATTACCAGGCTACTGAGCAGTTCTTC. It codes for CASSLDNYQATEQFF.

The DNA for the CDR3 is TGTGCCAGCAGTCCCCGGGCAGGGGGCTACGAGCAGTACTTC. It is translated as CASSPRAGGYEQYF. V is TRBV6-5 and J is TRBJ2-7; 7 nucleotides line up with TRBD1. V lost 5 bases and J lost 3; bases outside the gene matches: 7. Per germline, CDR1 MNHEY and CDR2 SVGAGI. CDR3 length: 14 amino acids.

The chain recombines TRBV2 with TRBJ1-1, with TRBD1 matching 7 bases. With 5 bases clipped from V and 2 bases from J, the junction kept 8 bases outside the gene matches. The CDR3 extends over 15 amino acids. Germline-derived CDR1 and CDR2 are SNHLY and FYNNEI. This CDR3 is CASSRISGGNTEAFF. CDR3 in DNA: TGTGCCAGCAGTCGAATCTCAGGGGGTAACACTGAAGCTTTCTTT.

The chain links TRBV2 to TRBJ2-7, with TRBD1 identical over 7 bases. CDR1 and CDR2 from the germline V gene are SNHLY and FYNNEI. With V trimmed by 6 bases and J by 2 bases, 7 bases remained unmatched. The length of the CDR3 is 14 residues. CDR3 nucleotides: TGTGCCAGCAGCCTGGGACAGCCAACCTACGAGCAGTACTTC. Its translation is CASSLGQPTYEQYF. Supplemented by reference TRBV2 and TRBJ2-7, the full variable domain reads EPEVTQTPSHQVTQMGQEVILRCVPISNHLYFYWYRQILGQKVEFLVSFYNNEISEKSEIFDDQFSVERPDGSNFTLKIRSTKLEDSAMYFCASSLGQPTYEQYFGPGTRLTVT.

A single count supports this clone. CDR3 protein: CASSWLAGAGANVLTF. The CDR3 coding sequence is TGTGCCAGCAGCTGGTTAGCGGGAGCTGGGGCCAACGTCCTGACTTTC. The chain carries TRBV7-2 and TRBJ2-6; 9 nucleotides align to TRBD2. The CDR3 extends over 16 amino acids. Germline values: CDR1 SGHTA, CDR2 FQGNSA. The trim removed 4 bases at V and 2 bases at J, leaving 3 bases unmatched.

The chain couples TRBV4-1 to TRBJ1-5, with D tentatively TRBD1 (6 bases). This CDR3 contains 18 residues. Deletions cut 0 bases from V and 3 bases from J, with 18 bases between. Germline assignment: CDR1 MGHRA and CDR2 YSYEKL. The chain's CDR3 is CASSQDRGTLRNNQPQHF. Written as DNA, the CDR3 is TGCGCCAGCAGCCAAGATAGAGGGACACTTAGAAACAATCAGCCCCAGCATTTT.

In DNA form, the CDR3 reads TGTGCCAGCAGCTTAACTTCGGACAGTCCGGGCACAGATACGCAGTATTTT. It is translated as CASSLTSDSPGTDTQYF. V usage is TRBV7-3 and J usage is TRBJ2-3; tentative D call: TRBD1 (6 bases). Germline values: CDR1 SGHTA, CDR2 FQGTGA. This CDR3 contains 17 residues. Between the trimmed V and J ends, which lost 0 bases and 1 base, there was a span of 14 bases. The whole variable domain, remainder taken from reference TRBV7-3 and TRBJ2-3, is GAGVSQTPSNKVTEKGKYVELRCDPISGHTALYWYRQSLGQGPEFLIYFQGTGAADDSGLPNDRFFAVRPEGSVSTLKIQRTERGDSAVYLCASSLTSDSPGTDTQYFGPGTRLTVL.

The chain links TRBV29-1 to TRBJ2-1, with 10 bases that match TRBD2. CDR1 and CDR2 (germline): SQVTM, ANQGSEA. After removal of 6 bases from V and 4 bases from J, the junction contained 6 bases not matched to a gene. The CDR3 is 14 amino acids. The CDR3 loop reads CSVAPSGGYNEQFF. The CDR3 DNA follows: TGCAGCGTCGCTCCTAGCGGGGGTTACAATGAGCAGTTCTTC.

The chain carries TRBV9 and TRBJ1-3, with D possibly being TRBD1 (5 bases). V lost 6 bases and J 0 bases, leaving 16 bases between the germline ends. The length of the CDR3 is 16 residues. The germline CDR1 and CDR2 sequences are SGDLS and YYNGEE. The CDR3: CASTPGAEVSGNTIYF. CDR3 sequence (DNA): TGTGCCAGCACCCCTGGGGCGGAAGTCTCTGGAAACACCATATATTTT.

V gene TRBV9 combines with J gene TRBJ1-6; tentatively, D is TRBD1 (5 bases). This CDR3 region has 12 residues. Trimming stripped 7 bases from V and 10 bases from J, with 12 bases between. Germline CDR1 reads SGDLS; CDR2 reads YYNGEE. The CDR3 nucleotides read TGTGCCAGCCCCGGGGGTCGATCACCCCTCCACTTT. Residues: CASPGGRSPLHF.

The DNA of the CDR3 is TGTGCCAGCAGCTTAAGTCTAGCGGGGTCCTACAATGAGCAGTTCTTC. Residues: CASSLSLAGSYNEQFF. The genes are TRBV7-2 and TRBJ2-1; 9 positions match TRBD2. The CDR3 consists of 16 residues. Germline CDR1 and CDR2: SGHTA and FQGNSA. The V gene end was trimmed by 2 bases and the J gene end by 1 base; junction bases not matched to a gene: 3.

The CDR3 DNA is TGTGCCATCAGTGAGTCGCTTGGGGCCTTCTTCTCCTACGAGCAGTACTTC. It yields the protein CAISESLGAFFSYEQYF. The J gene is TRBJ2-7, the V gene TRBV10-3; a possible D gene is TRBD1 (5 bases). The V gene's germline CDR1 is ENHRY and CDR2 SYGVKD. Between the trimmed V and J ends, which lost 0 bases and 0 bases, there was a span of 15 bases. This CDR3 is 17 amino acids long.

The CDR3 loop reads CASSLWGGTNTGELFF. CDR3 in DNA: TGTGCCAGCAGCTTATGGGGCGGGACGAACACCGGGGAGCTGTTTTTT. The V gene is TRBV7-2, the J gene TRBJ2-2; perhaps TRBD2 as D (6 bases). Germline V gene data show CDR1 as SGHTA and CDR2 as FQGNSA. CDR3 length: 16 amino acids. Trimming took 2 bases from V and 0 from J, leaving 10 bases between them.

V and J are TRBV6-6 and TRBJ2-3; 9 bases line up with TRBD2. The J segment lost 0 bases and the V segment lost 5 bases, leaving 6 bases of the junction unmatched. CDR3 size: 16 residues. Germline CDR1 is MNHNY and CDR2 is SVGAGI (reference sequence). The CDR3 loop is CASSPSGVSSTDTQYF. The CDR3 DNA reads TGTGCCAGCAGTCCTAGCGGGGTATCTAGCACAGATACGCAGTATTTT.

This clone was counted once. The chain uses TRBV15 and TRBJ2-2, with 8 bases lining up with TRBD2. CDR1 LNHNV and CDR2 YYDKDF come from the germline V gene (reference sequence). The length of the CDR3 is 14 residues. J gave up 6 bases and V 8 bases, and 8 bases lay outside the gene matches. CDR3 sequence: CATRLAGGAGELFF. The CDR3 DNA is TGTGCCACCCGACTTGCGGGAGGCGCCGGGGAGCTGTTTTTT.

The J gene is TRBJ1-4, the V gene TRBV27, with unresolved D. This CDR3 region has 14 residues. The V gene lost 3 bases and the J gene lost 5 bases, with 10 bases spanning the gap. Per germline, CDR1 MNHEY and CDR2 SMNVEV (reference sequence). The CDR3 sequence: CASSFPGFNEKLFF. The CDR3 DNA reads TGTGCCAGCAGTTTCCCGGGGTTCAATGAAAAACTGTTTTTT.

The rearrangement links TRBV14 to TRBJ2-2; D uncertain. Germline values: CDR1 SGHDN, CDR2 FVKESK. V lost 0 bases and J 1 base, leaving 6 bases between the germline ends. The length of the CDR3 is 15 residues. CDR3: CASSQDLGNTGELFF. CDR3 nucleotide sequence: TGTGCCAGCAGCCAAGACCTAGGGAACACCGGGGAGCTGTTTTTT. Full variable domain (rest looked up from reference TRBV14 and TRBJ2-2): EAGVTQFPSHSVIEKGQTVTLRCDPISGHDNLYWYRRVMGKEIKFLLHFVKESKQDESGMPNNRFLAERTGGTYSTLKVQPAELEDSGVYFCASSQDLGNTGELFFGEGSRLTVL.

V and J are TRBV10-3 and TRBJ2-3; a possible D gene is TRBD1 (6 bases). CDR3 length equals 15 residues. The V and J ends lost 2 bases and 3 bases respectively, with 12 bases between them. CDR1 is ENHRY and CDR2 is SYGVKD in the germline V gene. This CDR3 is CAISESNRVTDTQYF. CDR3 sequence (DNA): TGTGCCATCAGTGAGAGTAACAGGGTAACAGATACGCAGTATTTT.

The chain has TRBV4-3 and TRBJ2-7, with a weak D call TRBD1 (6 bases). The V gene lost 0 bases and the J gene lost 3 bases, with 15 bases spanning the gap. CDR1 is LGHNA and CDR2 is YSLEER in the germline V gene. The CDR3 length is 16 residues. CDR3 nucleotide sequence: TGCGCCAGCAGCCAAGAGTCCAGGGGCCTCATCTACGAGCAGTACTTC. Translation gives CASSQESRGLIYEQYF.

CDR3 nucleotide sequence: TGCGCCAGCAGCTTGGTACTAGCGGTAAACACCGGGGAGCTGTTTTTT. As protein: CASSLVLAVNTGELFF. The rearrangement joins TRBV5-1 to TRBJ2-2; 8 bases are a match to TRBD2. Germline trimming cut 0 bases from V and 2 bases from J; bases unmatched to any gene: 3. The CDR3 sequence is 16 residues long. Germline CDR1 SGHRS, CDR2 YFSETQ.

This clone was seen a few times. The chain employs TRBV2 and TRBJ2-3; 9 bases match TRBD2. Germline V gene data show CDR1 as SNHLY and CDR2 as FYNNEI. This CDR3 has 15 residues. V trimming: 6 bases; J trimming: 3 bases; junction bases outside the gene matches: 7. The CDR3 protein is CASSRPSGGTDTQYF. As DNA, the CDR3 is TGTGCCAGCAGCCGTCCCAGCGGGGGGACAGATACGCAGTATTTT.

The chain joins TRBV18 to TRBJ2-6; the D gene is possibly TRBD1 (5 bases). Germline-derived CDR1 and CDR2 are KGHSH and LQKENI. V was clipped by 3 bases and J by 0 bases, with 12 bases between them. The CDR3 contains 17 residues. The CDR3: CASSPMDIRSGANVLTF. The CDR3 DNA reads TGTGCCAGCTCACCTATGGACATCCGCTCTGGGGCCAACGTCCTGACTTTC.